Listed here are 12 T cell receptor beta chains from one sample, sequenced in a study of blood T cell repertoires in COVID-19. Method: immunoSEQ multiplex PCR; TCRdb's copy keeps in-frame clones and lacks some. The table records over 400,000 clones, roughly 89% of them present only once. What was sequenced was peripheral blood. The receptors stem from a woman aged 30 to 39 with active or convalescent COVID-19.

This clone was detected only once. The chain couples TRBV6-5 to TRBJ2-4; possibly TRBD2 for D (6 bases). The germline V gene has CDR1 MNHEY and CDR2 SVGAGI. This CDR3 contains 13 residues. V was pared by 8 bases and J by 7 bases, with 15 bases between. The chain's CDR3 is CASGRRAGNIQYF. CDR3 in DNA: TGTGCCAGCGGAAGGAGGGCGGGGAACATTCAGTACTTC.

This clone was found a few times. The chain uses TRBV7-5 and TRBJ2-1; the D call in the table, TRBD2, was not verified against the DNA. TRBV7-5 is termed a pseudogene. The CDR3 extends over 16 amino acids. DNA for the CDR3: TGTGTCAGAAGCCCCAGGTGCGGGGGGGCCCAAGATGAGCAGTTCTTC. Amino acids: CVRSPRCGGAQDEQFF.

The chain carries TRBV27 and TRBJ2-1, with 8 nucleotides matching TRBD2. This CDR3 comprises 15 residues. V was pared by 6 bases and J by 6 bases, with 10 bases of the junction left unmatched. Germline CDR1 reads MNHEY; CDR2 reads SMNVEV (reference sequence). Written as DNA, the CDR3 is TGTGCCAGCAGGCGGGGGCTAGCGGGTGGCAATGAGCAGTTCTTC. The encoded protein is CASRRGLAGGNEQFF.

A remark on this clone: Its ends do not fully match the called genes, so a read error is possible. This sequence joins TRBV6-5 and TRBJ2-3, with TRBD2 identical over 9 bases. Per germline, CDR1 MNHEY and CDR2 SVGAGI. The CDR3 covers 14 residues. CDR3 bases: TGTGCCAGCAGTCCAGGGACTAGCATAGATACGCAGTATTTT. Residues: CASSPGTSIDTQYF.

This chain joins TRBV3-1 (or the pseudogene TRBV3-2) and TRBJ2-1; perhaps TRBD2 as D (6 bases). This CDR3 contains 17 residues. V dropped 0 bases and J dropped 7 bases, with 19 bases sitting between them. Germline CDR1 LGHDT, CDR2 YNNKEL (reference sequence). As DNA, the CDR3 is TGTGCCAGCAGCCAAGAAGGAGGGCAGAGGATCTGGAATGAGCAGTTCTTC. Protein product: CASSQEGGQRIWNEQFF.

The chain uses TRBV4-2 and TRBJ2-7; D is possibly TRBD1 (6 bases). The ends were cut back, 0 bases at V and 0 bases at J, with 9 bases in the middle. This CDR3 is 15 amino acids long. Germline assignment: CDR1 LGHNA and CDR2 YNFKEQ. In nucleotides, the CDR3 is TGTGCCAGCAGCCAAGAAACGGACAGCTCCTACGAGCAGTACTTC. It specifies CASSQETDSSYEQYF.

The V gene is TRBV5-1, the J gene TRBJ1-4; TRBD1 might be the D (5 bases). Looked up from germline, CDR1 is SGHRS and CDR2 is YFSETQ. The CDR3 contains 16 residues. The V end was cut by 2 bases, the J end by 4 bases, with 15 bases between. In DNA, the CDR3 is TGCGCCAGCAGCTTTGGGGCGAGAGCCCTTAATGAAAAACTGTTTTTT. It specifies CASSFGARALNEKLFF.

The chain combines TRBV5-1 with TRBJ1-4; D not resolved. Per the germline V gene, CDR1 is SGHRS and CDR2 is YFSETQ. Trimming removed 0 bases at V and 7 bases at J, with 4 bases between. The CDR3 totals 12 residues. As DNA, the CDR3 is TGCGCCAGCAGCTTGGCCGGTGAAAAACTGTTTTTT. As protein: CASSLAGEKLFF.

The chain is built from TRBV5-1 and TRBJ1-2; 8 bases map to TRBD1. V was clipped by 3 bases and J by 7 bases; unmatched bases: 8. Germline V gene sequence: CDR1 SGHRS, CDR2 YFSETQ. This CDR3 has 14 residues. The CDR3 region has the DNA TGCGCCAGCAGCTCTGACAGGGGCGCTAGTGGCTACACCTTC. Translating it yields CASSSDRGASGYTF.

This chain connects TRBV18 to TRBJ2-3, with 11 bases matching TRBD2. V shed 4 bases and J 1 base; nucleotides not matched to a gene: 10. The CDR3 totals 18 residues. Germline V lookup: CDR1 KGHSH, CDR2 LQKENI. The CDR3 sequence is CASSRFLAGGVGTDTQYF. The CDR3, as DNA: TGTGCCAGCTCACGATTCCTAGCGGGGGGCGTTGGCACAGATACGCAGTATTTT.

The V call is TRBV3-1 (or the pseudogene TRBV3-2), the J call TRBJ1-1; 8 nucleotides align to TRBD1. Trimming removed 6 bases from V and 10 bases from J; junction bases left unmatched: 13. The CDR3 has 14 amino acids. The germline CDR1 and CDR2 sequences are LGHDT and YNNKEL (reference sequence). The CDR3 region is CASRTGQDFLLAFF. For the CDR3, the DNA is TGTGCCAGCAGGACGGGACAGGATTTTTTATTAGCTTTCTTT.

The rearrangement joins TRBV6-6 to TRBJ1-1, with 7 bases that match TRBD1. Losses at the gene ends were 5 bases for V and 3 bases for J; bases not matched to a gene: 12. The CDR3 extends over 16 amino acids. Germline-derived CDR1 and CDR2 are MNHNY and SVGAGI (reference sequence). The DNA for the CDR3 is TGTGCCAGCAGTAAAGACAGGGTATCGGTCGACACTGAAGCTTTCTTT. It specifies CASSKDRVSVDTEAFF.